This section outlines one T cell receptor beta chain sequence together with its context. This clonotype was found a few times. The antigen this receptor binds is unknown. The sample holds no much larger clone one base away, and base qualities are not on file. Stable Graves' hyperthyroidism was defined as no progression to ophthalmopathy during 18 months of follow-up. Hyperthyroidism patients were newly diagnosed, with disease duration under 2 months, and aged 18 to 65 years. Any patient with an uncontrolled infection, another autoimmune disease, pregnancy or lactation was excluded. Diagnoses were established on the basis of clinical symptoms, serum thyroxine and TRAb, thyroid ultrasound, and orbital computed tomography. PBMCs were separated from around 9.1 ml of fresh peripheral blood using Ficoll-Paque density gradient centrifugation. Total RNA was extracted using Trizol reagent, and RNA quality was assessed on an Agilent 2100 Bioanalyzer.

This sample was included in a study of T cells in Graves' hyperthyroidism and ophthalmopathy (dated by TCRdb to about 2019). Context from the whole study: Peripheral blood samples were taken at initial diagnosis, before any treatment was given. The approximately 98 discovery patients were randomly divided into training and test sets at a 7:3 ratio. After blood sampling, hyperthyroidism patients were treated with methimazole at a starting dose of 30 mg daily, and ophthalmopathy patients were treated with high-dose intravenous methylprednisolone. TCR Vbeta CDR3 sequencing of some 140 peripheral blood samples (around 45 ophthalmopathy, about 75 hyperthyroidism and 17 progressor patients) is reported in the paper. To identify distinguishing TCR V-J signatures, a discovery cohort of 95 to 100 patients was used, comprising 40 to 45 with Graves' ophthalmopathy and around 60 with stable Graves' hyperthyroidism. Prospective prediction of ophthalmopathy was tested in an independent validation cohort consisting of 18 to 20 hyperthyroidism patients and 15 to 17 patients who later progressed to ophthalmopathy. In about 6 Graves' hyperthyroidism patients, the study also compared T-cell repertoires from thyroid tissue with T-cell repertoires from blood.

The germline ends are 7 bases apart after V is trimmed by 5 bases and J by 6 bases. CDR1 SGHVS and CDR2 FQNEAQ were looked up in the germline V gene. The CDR3 spans 12 residues, from the cysteine through the phenylalanine. The DNA shown is the 36-base CDR3, in frame from base 1. TCR beta CDR3 regions were amplified from RNA transcripts. The TCR CDR3 was subjected to a first round of RT-PCR using the HTBI primer set and the Qiagen OneStep RT-PCR kit. Libraries were constructed in a second round of multiplex PCR, after which size selection and purification were performed. Libraries were sequenced paired-end with 100 bp reads on an Illumina HiSeq2000. Per the original workflow: SOAPnuke was used to process the raw data, with reads discarded if the reads contained adapters or uncalled bases, had a mean Phred below 15, or lacked an exact constant-primer or identifier match. High-quality paired reads were merged using COPE v1.2.5, and each unique nucleotide sequence was defined as a clonotype. MiTCR v1.1 was used to align clonotypes to the IMGT TRBV, TRBD and TRBJ reference segments. Analysis was restricted to V-J combinations with a frequency above 0.0001, which covered 99.2% of repertoires. A TCS score was defined as the ratio between F50 (clonal expansion) and ExV (chaos), using BLOSUM62-based TCRdist between CDR3 peptides within each V-J. Welch's t-statistics and random forest reduced fewer than 600 V-J features to around 14, which were used in a naive Bayes classifier (R e1071). TCRdb reprocessed the public reads (quality trimming at Q25 with fastp, clone calling with MiXCR) and kept in-frame beta chains. Every CDR3 protein is listed once, alongside the most common genes and DNA of its rows. For this entry, the V and J calls and clone size follow TCRdb and not the study's own pipeline. This sample has hundreds of thousands of distinct CDR3 sequences in its table, and approximately 14% of those were observed once. Roughly a tenth of the sample belongs to the ten largest clones.

Overall study results and their limits: A 13 V-J signature model separated ophthalmopathy from stable hyperthyroidism, with about 88% sensitivity and roughly 84% specificity in cross-validation and 80%/75% in testing. Most expanded thyroid clonotypes (frequency above 0.001) were also found in blood, which suggests that blood repertoires may mirror thyroid immune responses. In validation, progression to ophthalmopathy was predicted by the model with 70.59% sensitivity and approximately 78% specificity, a median of about 6 months before onset. Sample size was not statistically predetermined, and blinding of investigators to group allocation was not performed.

The TCR sequence derives from a woman between 18 and 29 years old with Graves' hyperthyroidism. The chain is encoded by TRBV7-8 joined to TRBJ2-2, with an unclear D gene assignment. The sample taken for sequencing was blood. The DNA reads as follows: TGTGCCAGCAGCGGCACAGCCGGGGAGCTGTTTTTT. It translates to CASSGTAGELFF.